The 10 T cell receptor beta chains given below trace back to one sample, sequenced in a study of siplizumab effects on memory and regulatory T cells. Generated by immunoSEQ multiplex PCR, the TCRdb table keeps only in-frame clones and is missing some. This table holds 99,000 or so clones, 93% found once. Sequenced material: Tregs sorted from blood. Source of these receptors: a human donor in good health.

The chain has TRBV2 and TRBJ2-7; TRBD1 aligns across 8 bases. CDR1 SNHLY and CDR2 FYNNEI come from the germline V gene. The V segment lost 5 bases and the J segment 3 bases; nucleotides outside the gene matches: 0. The CDR3 runs to 12 residues. The CDR3 nucleotides read TGTGCCAGCAGTACAGGGGGCTACGAGCAGTACTTC. It specifies CASSTGGYEQYF.

The chain combines TRBV5-5 with TRBJ1-5; D perhaps matches TRBD1 (6 bases). CDR1 is SGHKS, CDR2 YYEKEE, per germline (reference sequence). Trimming pared 5 bases from V and 6 bases from J, leaving 15 bases between. This CDR3 is built from 14 residues. The CDR3 region is CASSQISGAQPQHF. Written as DNA, the CDR3 is TGTGCCAGCAGTCAGATCTCGGGGGCTCAGCCCCAGCATTTT.

The V gene is TRBV5-1, the J gene TRBJ1-2, with TRBD1 as a possible D gene (5 bases). The CDR3 has 13 amino acids. V was clipped by 3 bases and J by 6 bases, with 12 bases between them. Germline assignment: CDR1 SGHRS and CDR2 YFSETQ. The CDR3 nucleotides read TGCGCCAGCAGCTGGGGGATGGGGCATGGCTACACCTTC. This sequence encodes CASSWGMGHGYTF.

The chain links TRBV5-1 to TRBJ1-5, with D hard to call. The CDR3 covers 14 residues. The V end lost 1 base, the J end lost 5 bases, and 10 bases lay between the germline ends. Germline CDR1 reads SGHRS; CDR2 reads YFSETQ. CDR3 bases: TGCGCCAGCAGCTTGTCCCCGGGTCATCAGCCCCAGCATTTT. Translation: CASSLSPGHQPQHF.

This chain connects TRBV28 to TRBJ2-7; 7 bases match TRBD1. CDR3 length: 14 residues. V lost 6 bases to trimming and J lost 2 bases; unmatched junction nucleotides: 7. Germline CDR1 MDHEN, CDR2 SYDVKM. CDR3 DNA: TGTGCCAGCAGAACGACAGGGTTTACCTACGAGCAGTACTTC. Translated: CASRTTGFTYEQYF.

V and J are TRBV6-1 and TRBJ1-4, with a tentative D call TRBD1 (5 bases). This CDR3 spans 18 amino acids. Trimming cost V 3 bases and J 1 base, with 18 bases left between them. Looked up from germline, CDR1 is MNHNS and CDR2 is SASEGT. The CDR3 loop is CASSDLPGRHRTNEKLFF. CDR3 DNA sequence: TGTGCCAGCAGTGATCTTCCGGGACGGCATAGAACTAATGAAAAACTGTTTTTT.

This chain links TRBV5-8 with TRBJ1-1; D uncertain. The CDR3 totals 12 residues. V was cut by 6 bases and J by 0 bases, with 6 bases left in between. Per the germline V gene, CDR1 is SGHTS and CDR2 is YDEGEE. Here the CDR3 DNA reads TGTGCCAGCAATCGTATGAACACTGAAGCTTTCTTT. Translated: CASNRMNTEAFF.

The chain employs TRBV7-2 and TRBJ1-4; 7 nucleotides agree with TRBD1. Germline trimming cut 5 bases from V and 7 bases from J; bases unmatched to any gene: 16. Germline V gene data show CDR1 as SGHTA and CDR2 as FQGNSA. There are 17 residues in the CDR3. The CDR3 spells CASSPNRRQGLTEKLFF. As DNA, the CDR3 is TGTGCCAGCAGCCCGAACCGGAGACAGGGTTTAACTGAAAAACTGTTTTTT. Using reference TRBV7-2 and TRBJ1-4 for the parts outside the CDR3, the full variable domain is GAGVSQSPSNKVTEKGKDVELRCDPISGHTALYWYRQSLGQGLEFLIYFQGNSAPDKSGLPSDRFSAERTGGSVSTLTIQRTQQEDSAVYLCASSPNRRQGLTEKLFFGSGTQLSVL.

The chain recombines TRBV15 with TRBJ1-3; 9 nucleotides line up with TRBD1. V was pared by 4 bases and J by 5 bases, with 3 bases of the junction left unmatched. This CDR3 spans 14 amino acids. Germline V gene lookup returns CDR1 LNHNV and CDR2 YYDKDF (reference sequence). The CDR3 bases are TGTGCCACCAGCAAGGACAGGGGTAGAAACACCATATATTTT. Protein: CATSKDRGRNTIYF.

The chain is built from TRBV7-2 and TRBJ2-5; 8 bases match TRBD2. Germline lookup yields CDR1 SGHTA and CDR2 FQGNSA. J gave up 1 base and V 2 bases, and 6 bases lay outside the gene matches. The CDR3 runs 16 residues. The CDR3 nucleotides read TGTGCCAGCAGCTTATCCGTGACTAGCGTCCAAGAGACCCAGTACTTC. It encodes CASSLSVTSVQETQYF.